This T cell receptor (beta chain) was observed in a study of cytomegalovirus exposure and HLA in healthy donors. Across the study: Some 200 million T cells yielded under 130 million unique TCR beta sequences in earlier analysis. A preliminary data release comprised around 85 million unique TCRs obtained from HLA-typed donors.

Donors were nominally healthy when sampled, though unrecorded immune exposures were likely. PCR employed 60 Vbeta and 13 Jbeta primers. The method was immunoSEQ multiplex PCR; TCRdb's version includes in-frame clones alone and lacks a portion of them. Of about 150,000 clones listed, over 65% are singletons. The CDR3 loop spans 11 amino acids. The junction had 1 base not matched to a gene; V was cut back by 5 bases and J by 3 bases. Germline loops: CDR1 DFQATT, CDR2 SNEGSKA (reference sequence). The sequenced sample was PBMCs. V usage is TRBV20-1 and J usage is TRBJ2-7, with TRBD1 matching 7 bases. The sequence derives from a young man in good health and CMV-seronegative. The CDR3 reads CSAWTGYEQYF. The CDR3 DNA is TGCAGTGCTTGGACAGGCTACGAGCAGTACTTC.